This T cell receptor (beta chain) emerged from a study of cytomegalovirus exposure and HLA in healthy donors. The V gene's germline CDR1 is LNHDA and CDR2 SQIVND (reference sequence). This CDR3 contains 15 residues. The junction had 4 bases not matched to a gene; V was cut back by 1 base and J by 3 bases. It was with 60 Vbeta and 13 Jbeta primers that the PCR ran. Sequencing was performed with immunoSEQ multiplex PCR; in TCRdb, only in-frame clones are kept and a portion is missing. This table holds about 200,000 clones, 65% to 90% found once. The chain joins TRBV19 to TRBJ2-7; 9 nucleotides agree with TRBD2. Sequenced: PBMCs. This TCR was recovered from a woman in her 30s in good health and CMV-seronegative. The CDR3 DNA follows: TGTGCCAGTAGTATAGTGGCTAGCGGGAACTACGAGCAGTACTTC. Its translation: CASSIVASGNYEQYF.